The 17 T cell receptor beta chains below were found in one sample sequenced in a study of blood T cells in healthy people across ages. The authors ran a second PCR of 7 to 11 cycles using a sample-barcoded 5' primer and a J-beta primer mix. MiXCR was run by TCRdb on the 5' RACE reads, yielding one entry per CDR3 protein. The repertoire includes over 1,500,000 distinct CDR3 sequences, around half of them detected once, and roughly 2% sits in the top ten. The sample consisted of blood. All receptors derive from a woman in her thirties or forties in good health.

To note about this clonotype: At one boundary the junction diverges from the germline segment, which might be a read error. The chain combines TRBV7-9 with TRBJ2-6; TRBD1 might be the D (6 bases). There are 15 residues in the CDR3. CDR1 is SEHNR, CDR2 FQNEAQ, per germline (reference sequence). The CDR3 protein is CACSLQGSGANVLTF. In DNA, the CDR3 is TGTGCCTGCAGCTTACAGGGATCTGGGGCCAACGTCCTGACTTTC.

The CDR3 region has the DNA TGTGCCAGCAGCCCAGAGGTGGCAGCTGGACCATTAACAGATACGCAGTATTTT. Its translation is CASSPEVAAGPLTDTQYF. This chain joins TRBV9 and TRBJ2-3; D is unresolved. CDR3 length: 18 amino acids. V lost 4 bases and J lost 3, with 24 bases in between. Germline values: CDR1 SGDLS, CDR2 YYNGEE.

This sequence joins TRBV6-5 and TRBJ1-2; unclear D gene. This CDR3 comprises 12 residues. V gave up 8 bases and J gave up 5 bases, with 12 bases separating them. Germline V gene sequence: CDR1 MNHEY, CDR2 SVGAGI. The CDR3 loop is CASGRTPYGYTF. In DNA, the CDR3 is TGTGCCAGCGGACGGACTCCGTATGGCTACACCTTC.

Worth noting for this clonotype: At one end, the junction sequence differs from germline, possibly due to a read error. The chain combines TRBV6-5 with TRBJ2-6; 9 bases agree with TRBD1. The length of the CDR3 is 19 residues. Germline loops: CDR1 MNHEY, CDR2 SVGAGI. The CDR3, as DNA: TGTGCCAGCAGTTACTCAGGGGGACAGGGAGGGTTTGGGGCCAACGTCCCGACTTTC. Protein product: CASSYSGGQGGFGANVPTF.

This clonotype was seen repeatedly, ten times or more. The J gene is TRBJ2-7, the V gene TRBV9; TRBD1 matches 8 bases. The trim removed 4 bases at V and 2 bases at J, leaving 5 bases unmatched. Germline V gene lookup returns CDR1 SGDLS and CDR2 YYNGEE. This CDR3 is built from 14 residues. The CDR3: CASSSTGEPYEQYF. The CDR3 region has the DNA TGTGCCAGCAGCTCGACAGGGGAGCCCTACGAGCAGTACTTC.

The chain employs TRBV7-6 and TRBJ2-1, with no clear D. V lost 1 base to trimming and J lost 5 bases, with 9 bases between them. Germline loops: CDR1 SGHVS, CDR2 FNYEAQ. The length of the CDR3 is 14 residues. The CDR3 nucleotides are TGTGCCAGCAGCTTAGTACCCAGAGACAATGAGCAGTTCTTC. This encodes CASSLVPRDNEQFF.

The chain combines TRBV10-3 with TRBJ2-3, with 12 nucleotides matching TRBD2. The junction had 6 bases not matched to a gene; V was cut back by 10 bases and J by 4 bases. The CDR3 contains 14 residues. Germline V gene sequence: CDR1 ENHRY, CDR2 SYGVKD. The DNA of the CDR3 is TGTGCCACCTCTAGCGGGGGGGCCCCAGATACGCAGTATTTT. This gives the protein CATSSGGAPDTQYF.

This clonotype has only one observation. This chain joins TRBV5-1 and TRBJ2-7; 11 nucleotides agree with TRBD2. The J call may be mistaken, given a closer DNA end match to TRBJ2-5. CDR1 SGHRS and CDR2 YFSETQ come from the germline V gene. The CDR3 spans 15 residues. The chain's CDR3 is CASSTGTSGLQTQYF. The CDR3 coding sequence is TGCGCCAGCAGCACCGGGACTAGCGGCCTCCAGACCCAGTACTTC.

The V gene is TRBV4-3, the J gene TRBJ1-6; D is ambiguous. This CDR3 is built from 15 residues. The V end was cut by 0 bases, the J end by 5 bases, with 8 bases between. CDR1 is LGHNA, CDR2 YSLEER, per germline. The CDR3 region has the DNA TGCGCCAGCAGCCAAGATCGGAGAGATAATTCACCCCTCCACTTT. This codes for CASSQDRRDNSPLHF.

With regard to this clonotype: The germline gene is not matched at one end of the junction; a read error may be the cause. V is TRBV7-9 and J is TRBJ2-5; 10 bases align to TRBD1. The CDR3 length is 14 residues. Germline V gene data show CDR1 as SEHNR and CDR2 as FQNEAQ (reference sequence). CDR3 in amino acids: CANSSGQGNSAQYF. CDR3 bases: TGTGCCAACAGCTCGGGACAGGGGAACTCAGCGCAGTACTTC.

The chain couples TRBV21-1 to TRBJ2-2; the table's D gene call, TRBD1, was not cross checked with the DNA. TRBV21-1 is deemed a pseudogene. This CDR3 has 18 residues. The DNA for the CDR3 is TGTGCCAGCAGCAAAGGGTGCGAGGACAGGGGGTTCACCGGGGAGCTGTTTTTT. Protein sequence: CASSKGCEDRGFTGELFF.

This chain connects TRBV20-1 to TRBJ1-1; D gene ambiguous. The CDR3 spans 17 residues. Trimming took off 2 bases at V and 4 bases at J, with 23 bases between the two ends. Per the germline V gene, CDR1 is DFQATT and CDR2 is SNEGSKA (reference sequence). The CDR3 DNA sequence: TGCAGTGCTAGACCCCCCAGTGGGGATTCGTTAGGCACTGAAGCTTTCTTT. This gives the protein CSARPPSGDSLGTEAFF.

This chain uses TRBV9 with TRBJ2-5; D ambiguous. V lost 0 bases and J 4 bases, leaving 13 bases between the germline ends. Germline V lookup: CDR1 SGDLS, CDR2 YYNGEE. The CDR3 consists of 15 residues. The CDR3 region is CASSVDPSRSETQYF. CDR3 nucleotide sequence: TGTGCCAGCAGCGTAGACCCTAGTAGGTCAGAGACCCAGTACTTC.

In this sample, this clonotype turned up a few times. Here the CDR3 reads CASSLAGTGVEDEQFF. The CDR3, as DNA: TGCGCCAGCAGCTTGGCTGGGACAGGGGTTGAGGATGAGCAGTTCTTC. The V and J genes are TRBV5-1 and TRBJ2-1, with 10 bases fitting TRBD1. This CDR3 spans 16 amino acids. V was clipped by 0 bases and J by 8 bases; unmatched bases: 8. Germline V CDR1 and CDR2: SGHRS, YFSETQ.

This clonotype was observed a few times. This chain uses TRBV28 with TRBJ1-5; TRBD1 agrees at 7 bases. CDR1 and CDR2 (germline): MDHEN, SYDVKM. V was pared by 1 base and J by 2 bases, with 2 bases of the junction left unmatched. The CDR3 is 15 residues long. The CDR3 sequence is CASSLLTGRNQPQHF. CDR3 sequence (DNA): TGTGCCAGCAGTTTATTGACAGGGCGCAATCAGCCCCAGCATTTT.

The chain has TRBV12-3 or TRBV12-4 and TRBJ2-5; D is tentatively TRBD1 or TRBD2 (5 bases each). This CDR3 region has 16 residues. The V end lost 3 bases, the J end lost 2 bases, and 16 bases lay between the germline ends. DNA for the CDR3: TGTGCCAGCAGTTTCGGCGGCAGGGAGATTCAAGAGACCCAGTACTTC. Translation: CASSFGGREIQETQYF.

V gene TRBV6-2 or TRBV6-3 combines with J gene TRBJ1-5, with D tentatively TRBD1 (5 bases). The CDR3 runs to 19 residues. Germline V CDR1 and CDR2: MNHEY, SVGEGT. Trimming removed 2 bases from V and 1 base from J, with 21 bases in between. CDR3 amino acids: CASSYNLFPDRGSNQPQHF. The DNA for the CDR3 is TGTGCCAGCAGTTACAACCTGTTTCCTGACAGAGGGAGCAATCAGCCCCAGCATTTT.